This T cell receptor (beta chain) was retrieved from a study of blood T cell repertoires in COVID-19. Study information: T cells, B-cell-depleted T cells, or PBMCs supplied cDNA or gDNA.

J lost 4 bases, V lost 6 bases, and 8 bases had no gene match. The germline gives CDR1 SGHTA, CDR2 FQGNSA. The CDR3 contains 16 residues. Authors' methods: By means of reference gene primer amplification, nucleated cell counts were estimated. Clones were sequenced by immunoSEQ multiplex PCR, and TCRdb holds only the in-frame ones, with some missing. V and J calls and clone size follow that table, whereas D and trimming were derived from the DNA. The sample has 130,000 or so clones, around 90% seen once. J is TRBJ2-1 and V is TRBV7-2; 11 positions match TRBD2. The source material was peripheral blood. The sequence was collected from a man aged 55 to 69 with active or convalescent COVID-19. Here the CDR3 reads CASRAPGLAAYNEQFF. In nucleotides, the CDR3 is TGTGCCAGCAGGGCTCCGGGACTAGCGGCGTACAATGAGCAGTTCTTC.